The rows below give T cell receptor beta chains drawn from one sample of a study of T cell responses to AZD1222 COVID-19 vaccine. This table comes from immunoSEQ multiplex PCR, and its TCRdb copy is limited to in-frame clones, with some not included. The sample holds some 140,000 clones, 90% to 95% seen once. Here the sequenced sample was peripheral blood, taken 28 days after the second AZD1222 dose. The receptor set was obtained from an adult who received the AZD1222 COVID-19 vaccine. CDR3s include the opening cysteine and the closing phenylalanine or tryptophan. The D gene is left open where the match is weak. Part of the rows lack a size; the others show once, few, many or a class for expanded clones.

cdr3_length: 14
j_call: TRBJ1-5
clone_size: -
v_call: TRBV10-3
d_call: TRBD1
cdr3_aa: CAISPRQGNQPQHF
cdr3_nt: TGTGCCATCAGTCCCCGACAGGGGAATCAGCCCCAGCATTTT

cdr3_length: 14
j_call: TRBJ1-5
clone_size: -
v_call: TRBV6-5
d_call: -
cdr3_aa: CASRPGGSNQPQHF
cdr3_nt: TGTGCCAGTCGGCCGGGCGGCAGCAATCAGCCCCAGCATTTT

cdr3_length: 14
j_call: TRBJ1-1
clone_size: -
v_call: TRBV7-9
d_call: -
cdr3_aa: CASSPGQLNTEAFF
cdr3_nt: TGTGCCAGCAGTCCAGGGCAGCTGAACACTGAAGCTTTCTTT

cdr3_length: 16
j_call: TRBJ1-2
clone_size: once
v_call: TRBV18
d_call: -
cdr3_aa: CASSTWGRTSTRGYTF
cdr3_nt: TGTGCCAGCTCTACGTGGGGGAGGACATCCACGAGGGGCTACACCTTC

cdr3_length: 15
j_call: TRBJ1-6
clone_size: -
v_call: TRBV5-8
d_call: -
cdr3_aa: CASSLVGPRNSPLHF
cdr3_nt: TGTGCCAGCAGCTTGGTGGGACCGAGGAATTCACCCCTCCACTTT

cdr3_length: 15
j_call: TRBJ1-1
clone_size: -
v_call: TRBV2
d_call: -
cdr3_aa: CASSPSAAPNTEAFF
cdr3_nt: TGTGCCAGCAGTCCTTCGGCAGCACCGAACACTGAAGCTTTCTTT

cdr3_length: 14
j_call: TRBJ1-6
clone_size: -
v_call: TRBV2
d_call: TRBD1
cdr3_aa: CASSDDRAPSPLHF
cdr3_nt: TGTGCCAGCAGTGATGACAGGGCCCCTTCACCCCTCCACTTT

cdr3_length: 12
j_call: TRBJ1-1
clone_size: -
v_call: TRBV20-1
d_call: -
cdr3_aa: CSASDTGTEAFF
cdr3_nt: TGCAGTGCTAGTGACACGGGGACTGAAGCTTTCTTT

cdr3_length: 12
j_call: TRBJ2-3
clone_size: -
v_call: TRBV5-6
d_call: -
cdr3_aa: CASSFYVDTQYF
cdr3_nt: TGTGCCAGCAGCTTTTATGTAGATACGCAGTATTTT

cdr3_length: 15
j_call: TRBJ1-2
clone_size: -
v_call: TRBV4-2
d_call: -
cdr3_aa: CASSQEALTNYGYTF
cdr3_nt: TGTGCCAGCAGCCAAGAGGCACTTACTAACTATGGCTACACCTTC

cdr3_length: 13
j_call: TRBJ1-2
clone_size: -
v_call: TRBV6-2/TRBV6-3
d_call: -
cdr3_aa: CASSNRASEGYTF
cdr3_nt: TGTGCCAGCAGTAACCGGGCGTCGGAAGGCTACACCTTC

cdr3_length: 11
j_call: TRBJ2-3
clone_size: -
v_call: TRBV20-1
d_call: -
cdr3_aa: CSADYTDTQYF
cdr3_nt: TGCAGTGCAGACTACACAGATACGCAGTATTTT

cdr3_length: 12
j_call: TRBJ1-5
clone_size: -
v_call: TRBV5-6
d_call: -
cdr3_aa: CASSLPTGPQHF
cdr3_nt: TGTGCCAGCAGCTTGCCCACAGGGCCCCAGCATTTT

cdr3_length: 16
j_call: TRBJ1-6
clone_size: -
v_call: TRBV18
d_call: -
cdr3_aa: CASSKGTPGLGSPLHF
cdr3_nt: TGTGCCAGCTCAAAAGGGACCCCGGGATTGGGATCACCCCTCCACTTT

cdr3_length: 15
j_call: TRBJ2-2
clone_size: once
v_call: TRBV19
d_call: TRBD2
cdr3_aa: CASRTGGALTGELFF
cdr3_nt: TGTGCCAGTAGAACGGGGGGGGCCCTCACCGGGGAGCTGTTTTTT

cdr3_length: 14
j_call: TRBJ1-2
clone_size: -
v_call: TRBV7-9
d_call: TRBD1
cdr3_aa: CASSQPTGLDGYTF
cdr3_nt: TGTGCCAGCAGCCAACCGACAGGGTTGGATGGCTACACCTTC

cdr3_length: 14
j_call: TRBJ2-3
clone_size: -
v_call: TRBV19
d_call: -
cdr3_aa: CASRFAEGASTQYF
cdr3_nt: TGTGCCAGTAGATTCGCGGAGGGGGCAAGTACGCAGTATTTT

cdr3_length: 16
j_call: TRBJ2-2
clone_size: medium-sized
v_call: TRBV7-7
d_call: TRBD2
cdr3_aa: CASSFGLAANTGELFF
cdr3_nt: TGTGCTAGCAGCTTCGGACTAGCGGCGAACACCGGGGAGCTGTTTTTT

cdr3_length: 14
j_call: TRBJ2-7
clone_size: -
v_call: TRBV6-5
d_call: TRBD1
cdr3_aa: CASSYSRDRGEQYF
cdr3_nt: TGTGCCAGCAGTTACTCCCGGGACAGGGGCGAGCAGTACTTC

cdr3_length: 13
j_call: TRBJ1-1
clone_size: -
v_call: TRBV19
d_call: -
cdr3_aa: CASSIVTGTEAFF
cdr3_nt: TGTGCCAGTAGTATAGTTACAGGGACTGAAGCTTTCTTT

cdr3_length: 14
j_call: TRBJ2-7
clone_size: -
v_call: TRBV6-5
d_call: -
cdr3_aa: CASSYSFGAYEQYF
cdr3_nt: TGTGCCAGCAGTTACTCGTTCGGGGCCTACGAGCAGTACTTC

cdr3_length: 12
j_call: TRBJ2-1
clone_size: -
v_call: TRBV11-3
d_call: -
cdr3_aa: CASSSRRGEQFF
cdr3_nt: TGTGCCAGCAGCTCCCGCCGGGGTGAGCAGTTCTTC

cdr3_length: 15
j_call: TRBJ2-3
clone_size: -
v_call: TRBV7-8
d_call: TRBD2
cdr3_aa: CASNRAGGSTDTQYF
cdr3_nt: TGTGCCAGCAACCGAGCGGGGGGGAGCACAGATACGCAGTATTTT

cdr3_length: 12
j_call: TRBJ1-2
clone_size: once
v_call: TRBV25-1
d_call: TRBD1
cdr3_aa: CATGQGNYGYTF
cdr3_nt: TGTGCCACCGGACAGGGGAACTATGGCTACACCTTC

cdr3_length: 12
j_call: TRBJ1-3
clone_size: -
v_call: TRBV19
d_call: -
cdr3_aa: CASSIEGNTIYF
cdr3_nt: TGTGCCAGTAGTATTGAGGGAAACACCATATATTTT

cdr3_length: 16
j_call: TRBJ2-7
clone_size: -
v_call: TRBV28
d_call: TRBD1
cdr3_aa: CASSGFTGTATYEQYF
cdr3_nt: TGTGCCAGCAGTGGGTTCACCGGGACAGCAACCTACGAGCAGTACTTC

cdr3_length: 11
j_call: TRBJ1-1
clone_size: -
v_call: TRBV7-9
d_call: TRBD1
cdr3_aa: CASSQGRDREF
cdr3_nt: TGTGCCAGCAGCCAAGGCCGGGACAGGGAGTTT

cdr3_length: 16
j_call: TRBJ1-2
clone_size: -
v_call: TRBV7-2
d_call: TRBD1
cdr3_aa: CASSLGGQANYYGYTF
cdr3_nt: TGTGCCAGCAGCTTAGGGGGACAGGCCAATTACTATGGCTACACCTTC

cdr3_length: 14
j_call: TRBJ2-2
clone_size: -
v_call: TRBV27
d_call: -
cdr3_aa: CASSFGSNDGELFF
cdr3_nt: TGTGCCAGCAGTTTCGGCAGCAACGACGGGGAGCTGTTTTTT

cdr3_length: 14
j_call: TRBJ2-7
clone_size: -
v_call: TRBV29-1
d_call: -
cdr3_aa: CSVDGVGAVREQYF
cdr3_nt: TGCAGCGTTGACGGGGTGGGGGCGGTACGCGAGCAGTACTTC

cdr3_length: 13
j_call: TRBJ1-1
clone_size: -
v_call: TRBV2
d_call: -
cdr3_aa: CASRAGMNTEAFF
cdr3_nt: TGTGCCAGCAGAGCAGGTATGAACACTGAAGCTTTCTTT

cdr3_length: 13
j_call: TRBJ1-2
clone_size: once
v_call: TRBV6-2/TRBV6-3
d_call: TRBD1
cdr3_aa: CASSYDRGHGYTF
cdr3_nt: TGTGCCAGCAGTTACGACAGGGGGCATGGCTACACCTTC

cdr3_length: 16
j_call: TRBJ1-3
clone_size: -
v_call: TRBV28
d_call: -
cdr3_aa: CASRLHQSLSGNTIYF
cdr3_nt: TGTGCCAGCAGACTCCATCAGTCACTCTCTGGAAACACCATATATTTT

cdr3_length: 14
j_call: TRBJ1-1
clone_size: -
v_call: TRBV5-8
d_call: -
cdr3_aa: CASSLGYLNTEAFF
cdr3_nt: TGTGCCAGCAGCTTGGGATATTTGAACACTGAAGCTTTCTTT

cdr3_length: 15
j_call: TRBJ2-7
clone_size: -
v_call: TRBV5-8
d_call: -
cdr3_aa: CASSLGQGRASEQYF
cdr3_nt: TGTGCCAGCAGCTTGGGCCAGGGTAGGGCCAGCGAGCAGTACTTC

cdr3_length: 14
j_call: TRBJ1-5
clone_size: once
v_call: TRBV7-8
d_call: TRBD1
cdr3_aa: CASRKDRGNQPQHF
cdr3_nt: TGTGCCAGCAGAAAAGACAGGGGGAATCAGCCCCAGCATTTT

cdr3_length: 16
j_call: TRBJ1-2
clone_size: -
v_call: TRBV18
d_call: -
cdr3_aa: CASSPGPLPGDYGYTF
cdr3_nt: TGTGCCAGCTCTCCCGGACCACTTCCCGGGGACTATGGCTACACCTTC

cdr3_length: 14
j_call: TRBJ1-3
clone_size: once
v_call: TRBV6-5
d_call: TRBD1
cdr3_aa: CASRGGDRETSIYF
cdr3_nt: TGTGCCAGCAGGGGGGGGGACAGAGAAACGTCCATATATTTT

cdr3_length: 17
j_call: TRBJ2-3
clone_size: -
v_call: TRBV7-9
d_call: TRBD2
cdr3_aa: CASSRSGLAGDTDTQYF
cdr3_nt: TGTGCCAGCAGCCGAAGCGGACTAGCGGGGGACACAGATACGCAGTATTTT

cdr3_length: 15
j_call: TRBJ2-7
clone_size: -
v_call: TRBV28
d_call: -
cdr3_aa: CASSLGGRSSYEQYF
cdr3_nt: TGTGCCAGCAGTTTAGGCGGGCGGAGCTCCTACGAGCAGTACTTC

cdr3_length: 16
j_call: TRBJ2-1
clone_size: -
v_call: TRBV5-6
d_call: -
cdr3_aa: CASSFGTGASYNEQFF
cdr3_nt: TGTGCCAGCAGCTTTGGTACGGGGGCCTCTTACAATGAGCAGTTCTTC

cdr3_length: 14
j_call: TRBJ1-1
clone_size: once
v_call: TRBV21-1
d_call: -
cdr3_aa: CASSSAGMNTEAFF
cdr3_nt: TGTGCCAGCAGTTCCGCAGGGATGAACACTGAAGCTTTCTTT

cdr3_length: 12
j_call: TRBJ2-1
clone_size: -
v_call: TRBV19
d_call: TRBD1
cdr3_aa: CASSKGANEQFF
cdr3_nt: TGTGCCAGTAGTAAGGGGGCGAATGAGCAGTTCTTC

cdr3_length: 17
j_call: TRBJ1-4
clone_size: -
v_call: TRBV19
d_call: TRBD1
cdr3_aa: CASSISGGAGTNEKLFF
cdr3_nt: TGTGCCAGTAGTATTTCAGGGGGCGCCGGAACTAATGAAAAACTGTTTTTT

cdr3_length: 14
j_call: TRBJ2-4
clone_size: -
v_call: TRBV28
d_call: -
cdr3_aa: CASSLGRTANIQYF
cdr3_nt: TGTGCCAGCAGTTTAGGGAGGACAGCAAACATTCAGTACTTC

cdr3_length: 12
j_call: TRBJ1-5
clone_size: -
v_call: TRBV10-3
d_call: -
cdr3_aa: CAISESGQPQHF
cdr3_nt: TGTGCCATCAGTGAGTCGGGACAGCCCCAGCATTTT

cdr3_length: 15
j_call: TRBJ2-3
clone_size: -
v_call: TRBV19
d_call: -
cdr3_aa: CASSIGSRGTDTQYF
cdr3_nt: TGTGCCAGTAGTATAGGGAGCAGAGGCACAGATACGCAGTATTTT

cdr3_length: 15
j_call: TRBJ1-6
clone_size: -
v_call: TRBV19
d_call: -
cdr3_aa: CASSMGTHRYSPLHF
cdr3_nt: TGTGCCAGTAGTATGGGGACTCATCGGTATTCACCCCTCCACTTT

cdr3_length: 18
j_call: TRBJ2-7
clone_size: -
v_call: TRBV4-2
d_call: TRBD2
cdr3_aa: CASSQDQAGGKSSYEQYF
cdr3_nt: TGTGCCAGCAGCCAAGACCAAGCGGGGGGCAAATCCTCCTACGAGCAGTACTTC